These 9 T cell receptor beta chains came from one sample sequenced in a study of technical replicates of blood from several donors. The assay was immunoSEQ multiplex PCR, and TCRdb's table has in-frame clones only and misses some. Of roughly 90,000 clones in the sample, 96% are singletons; the top ten hold 0.36%. Sequenced sample: T cells isolated from PBMCs. Receptors originate from a human donor in good health.

The chain combines TRBV7-8 with TRBJ1-1; D perhaps matches TRBD1 (5 bases). The V end was cut by 0 bases, the J end by 4 bases, with 12 bases between. The CDR3 is 15 amino acids. Germline V gives CDR1 SGHVS, CDR2 FQNEAQ. Here the CDR3 DNA reads TGTGCCAGCAGCTTAGCGGGGGGTTTGAGCACTGAAGCTTTCTTT. Protein: CASSLAGGLSTEAFF. The whole variable domain, remainder taken from reference TRBV7-8 and TRBJ1-1, is GAGVSQSPRYKVAKRGQDVALRCDPISGHVSLFWYQQALGQGPEFLTYFQNEAQLDKSGLPSDRFFAERPEGSVSTLKIQRTQQEDSAVYLCASSLAGGLSTEAFFGQGTRLTVV.

CDR3 sequence reads: CASSTQGGQAYEQYF. DNA of the CDR3: TGTGCCAGCAGCACCCAGGGGGGTCAAGCCTACGAGCAGTACTTC. The chain is built from TRBV7-3 and TRBJ2-7; a possible D gene is TRBD1 (7 bases). V was shortened by 5 bases and J by 2 bases, with 16 bases between the two germline ends. Germline V gene sequence: CDR1 SGHTA, CDR2 FQGTGA. The CDR3 spans 15 residues.

The chain recombines TRBV7-9 with TRBJ2-7, with D tentatively TRBD2 (5 bases). The germline V and J ends were trimmed by 7 bases and 3 bases, with 10 bases remaining between them. This CDR3 is built from 12 residues. Germline lookup yields CDR1 SEHNR and CDR2 FQNEAQ (reference sequence). CDR3 loop: CASISSGYEQYF. The CDR3 DNA is TGTGCCAGCATCTCCAGCGGCTACGAGCAGTACTTC. The whole variable domain, remainder taken from reference TRBV7-9 and TRBJ2-7, is DTGVSQNPRHKITKRGQNVTFRCDPISEHNRLYWYRQTLGQGPEFLTYFQNEAQLEKSRLLSDRFSAERPKGSFSTLEIQRTEQGDSAMYLCASISSGYEQYFGPGTRLTVT.

The chain combines TRBV29-1 with TRBJ2-1, with 10 positions matching TRBD1. The CDR3 is 13 amino acids. The V and J ends lost 4 bases and 7 bases, in that order; junction bases with no gene match: 4. Germline loops: CDR1 SQVTM, CDR2 ANQGSEA. CDR3 sequence: CSVGTGGRNEQFF. CDR3 coding DNA: TGCAGCGTTGGGACAGGGGGTAGGAATGAGCAGTTCTTC.

The J gene is TRBJ2-4, the V gene TRBV14; TRBD2 might be the D (5 bases). With 0 bases removed from V and 8 bases from J, the gap between germline ends came to 14 bases. This CDR3 region has 15 residues. The germline CDR1 and CDR2 sequences are SGHDN and FVKESK. CDR3 nucleotides: TGTGCCAGCAGCCAAGATCTAGGGAGCGAGGACATTCAGTACTTC. It yields the protein CASSQDLGSEDIQYF.

The rearrangement joins TRBV7-9 to TRBJ2-7, with 9 positions matching TRBD2. Trimming took 2 bases from V and 2 from J; bases not matched to a gene: 10. Germline-derived CDR1 and CDR2 are SEHNR and FQNEAQ (reference sequence). The CDR3 is 17 residues long. The CDR3 sequence is CASSLRLAESLAYEQYF. The CDR3 bases are TGTGCCAGCAGCTTAAGACTAGCGGAATCCTTAGCCTACGAGCAGTACTTC. The entire variable domain, with the rest obtained from reference TRBV7-9 and TRBJ2-7, is as follows: DTGVSQNPRHKITKRGQNVTFRCDPISEHNRLYWYRQTLGQGPEFLTYFQNEAQLEKSRLLSDRFSAERPKGSFSTLEIQRTEQGDSAMYLCASSLRLAESLAYEQYFGPGTRLTVT.

The chain carries TRBV7-9 and TRBJ1-2; tentative D call: TRBD1 (5 bases). Per germline, CDR1 SEHNR and CDR2 FQNEAQ (reference sequence). This CDR3 contains 13 residues. Trimming pared 2 bases from V and 5 bases from J, leaving 9 bases between. The CDR3 DNA reads as TGTGCCAGCAGCTTAACGGGGGGTTATGGCTACACCTTC. Translation: CASSLTGGYGYTF.

The V gene is TRBV29-1, the J gene TRBJ1-2, with D uncertain. Germline CDR1 and CDR2: SQVTM and ANQGSEA. The CDR3 loop spans 13 amino acids. The ends were cut back, 7 bases at V and 4 bases at J, with 16 bases in the middle. The CDR3 DNA reads as TGCAGCGGAGAAGGCGGAGAGGTCTATGGCTACACCTTC. This encodes CSGEGGEVYGYTF.

The chain joins TRBV4-3 to TRBJ1-2; TRBD1 aligns across 7 bases. CDR3 length: 14 amino acids. Germline lookup yields CDR1 LGHNA and CDR2 YSLEER. After removal of 0 bases from V and 5 bases from J, the junction contained 3 bases not matched to a gene. In DNA, the CDR3 is TGCGCCAGCAGCCAAGAGGCAGGGGGGTATGGCTACACCTTC. Amino acids: CASSQEAGGYGYTF.